What follows is one TCR beta chain and its context. Its antigen remains unknown. The data originate from a study of blood T cells in healthy people across ages. Study findings and constraints: The unsorted PBMCs prevented any conclusive comparison of naive versus antigen-experienced cells.

Using a J-beta primer mix together with a sample-barcoded 5' primer, a second PCR was run for roughly 6 to 12 cycles. A 12-random-nucleotide template-switch adaptor tagged each cDNA molecule. A single record per CDR3 protein comes from TCRdb applying MiXCR to the 5' RACE reads. The sample records some 880,000 distinct CDR3 sequences, 35% to 40% being singletons. Germline V lookup: CDR1 SEHNR, CDR2 FQNEAQ (reference sequence). The CDR3 is 16 residues long. V trimming: 1 base; J trimming: 4 bases; junction bases outside the gene matches: 6. This receptor was identified in a young man in good health. Sequenced: blood. This chain links TRBV7-9 with TRBJ2-3, with 9 positions matching TRBD2. CDR3 protein: CASSLGLAARADTQYF. CDR3 bases: TGTGCCAGCAGCTTAGGACTAGCGGCCCGCGCAGATACGCAGTATTTT.